This TCR beta chain was sequenced in a study of vaccination effects on CD4 cells after COVID-19. Across the study: Either the BNT162b2 or mRNA-1273 vaccine was given to participants in two doses.

Libraries were prepared by immunoSEQ multiplex PCR; TCRdb keeps only in-frame clonotypes and omits some of them. This table holds 35,000 to 50,000 clones, 77% found once. Worth noting for this clone: The antigen is not known.

Points from the study as a whole: Convalescent patients were few in the study, and early post-infection timepoints were absent.

Expansion with viral peptide pools was applied to antigen-specific CD4+ T cells by the ViraFEST assay prior to sequencing. When ten to eleven days of culture had elapsed, CD4+ T cells were isolated. The healthy vaccine recipients, who had no prior SARS-CoV-2 infection, showed negative nucleocapsid antibodies. Supplemented with about 9.9 IU/ml IL-2 and 9.5 to 10 ug/ml peptides, more than 1.5 million PBMC per well were kept in culture. Half-medium replacement with IL-2 medium occurred on days 3 and 7. The clonotype comes from a human donor who received a COVID-19 vaccine. Sequences were derived from CD4+ T cells from PBMCs cultured with HCoV-NL63 spike peptides, sampled before COVID-19 vaccination.

CDR3 residues: CASSVNADSLGGRKTQYF. CDR3 bases: TGTGCCAGCAGCGTAAATGCAGATAGCTTAGGCGGGAGAAAGACCCAGTACTTC. This chain links TRBV9 with TRBJ2-5, with TRBD2 matching over 7 bases. CDR1 SGDLS and CDR2 YYNGEE come from the germline V gene. This CDR3 contains 18 residues. V dropped 1 base and J dropped 6; count of bases not matched to a gene: 18. The variable domain in full, with the rest retrieved from reference TRBV9 and TRBJ2-5, is DSGVTQTPKHLITATGQRVTLRCSPRSGDLSVYWYQQSLDQGLQFLIQYYNGEERAKGNILERFSAQQFPDLHSELNLSSLELGDSALYFCASSVNADSLGGRKTQYFGPGTRLLVL.